This T cell receptor (beta chain) was documented in a study of blood T cell repertoires in COVID-19. Trimming removed 0 bases from V and 4 bases from J; junction bases left unmatched: 13. Germline V gene lookup returns CDR1 MNHEY and CDR2 SVGEGT. The CDR3 extends over 18 amino acids. Data came from immunoSEQ multiplex PCR; TCRdb stores just in-frame clones and leaves some out. The data show some 500,000 clones, with roughly 90% seen just once and 1.5% to 2% held by the top ten. All enrollees were about 18 to 95 years old and from roughly 22 US areas. Researchers sorted participants into cohorts using their self-reported clinical history.

The TCR was taken from a woman between 40 and 50 years old who had recovered from COVID-19. The material sequenced was PBMCs or T cells enriched from blood (not recorded which). The genes are TRBV6-2 or TRBV6-3 and TRBJ2-3, with 7 bases matching TRBD2. The CDR3 loop reads CASSYSIPPAGLADTQYF. In DNA, the CDR3 is TGTGCCAGCAGTTACTCGATTCCCCCAGCGGGATTAGCAGATACGCAGTATTTT.